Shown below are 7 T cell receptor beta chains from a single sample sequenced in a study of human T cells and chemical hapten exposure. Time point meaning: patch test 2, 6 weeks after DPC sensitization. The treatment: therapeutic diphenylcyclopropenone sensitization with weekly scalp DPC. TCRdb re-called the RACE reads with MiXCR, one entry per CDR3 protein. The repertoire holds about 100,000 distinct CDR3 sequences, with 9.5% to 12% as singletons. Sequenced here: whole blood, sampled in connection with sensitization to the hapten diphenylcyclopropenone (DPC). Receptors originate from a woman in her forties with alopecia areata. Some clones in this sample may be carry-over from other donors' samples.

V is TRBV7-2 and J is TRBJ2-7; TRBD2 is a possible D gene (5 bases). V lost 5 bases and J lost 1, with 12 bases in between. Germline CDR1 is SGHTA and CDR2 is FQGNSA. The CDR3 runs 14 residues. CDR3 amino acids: CASSPGLYSYEQYF. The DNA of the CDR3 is TGTGCCAGCAGCCCAGGACTGTATTCCTACGAGCAGTACTTC.

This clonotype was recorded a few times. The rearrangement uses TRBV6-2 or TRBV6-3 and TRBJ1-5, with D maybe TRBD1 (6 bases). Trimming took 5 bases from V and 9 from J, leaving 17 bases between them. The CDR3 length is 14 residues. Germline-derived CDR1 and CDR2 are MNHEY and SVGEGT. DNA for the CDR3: TGTGCCAGCAGTAATCCCGCGGGGGCTTGGCCCCAGCATTTT. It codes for CASSNPAGAWPQHF.

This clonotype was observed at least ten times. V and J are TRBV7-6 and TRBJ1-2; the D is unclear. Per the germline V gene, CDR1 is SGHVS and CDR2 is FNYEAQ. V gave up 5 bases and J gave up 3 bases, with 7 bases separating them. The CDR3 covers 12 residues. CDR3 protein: CASSIDYYGYTF. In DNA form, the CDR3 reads TGTGCCAGCAGCATAGACTACTATGGCTACACCTTC.

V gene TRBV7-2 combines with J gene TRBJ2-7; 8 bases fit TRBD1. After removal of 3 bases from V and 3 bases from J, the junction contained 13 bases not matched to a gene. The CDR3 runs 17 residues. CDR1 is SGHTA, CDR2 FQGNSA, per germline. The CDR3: CASSLGQGALKNYEQYF. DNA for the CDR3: TGTGCCAGCAGCTTGGGTCAGGGGGCCCTTAAAAACTACGAGCAGTACTTC.

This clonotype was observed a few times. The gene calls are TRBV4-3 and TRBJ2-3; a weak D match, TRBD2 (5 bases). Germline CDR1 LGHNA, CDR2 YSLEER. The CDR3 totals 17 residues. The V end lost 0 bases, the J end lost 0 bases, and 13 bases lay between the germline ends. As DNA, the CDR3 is TGCGCCAGCAGCCAAGATGTCGGTCGGGGTAGCACAGATACGCAGTATTTT. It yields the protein CASSQDVGRGSTDTQYF.

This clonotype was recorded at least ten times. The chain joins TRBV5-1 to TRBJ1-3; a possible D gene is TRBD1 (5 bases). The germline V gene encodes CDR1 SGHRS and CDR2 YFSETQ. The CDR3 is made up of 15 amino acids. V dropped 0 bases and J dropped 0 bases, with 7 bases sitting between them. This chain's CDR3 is CASSLEGSSGNTIYF. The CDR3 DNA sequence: TGCGCCAGCAGCTTGGAGGGGAGCTCTGGAAACACCATATATTTT.

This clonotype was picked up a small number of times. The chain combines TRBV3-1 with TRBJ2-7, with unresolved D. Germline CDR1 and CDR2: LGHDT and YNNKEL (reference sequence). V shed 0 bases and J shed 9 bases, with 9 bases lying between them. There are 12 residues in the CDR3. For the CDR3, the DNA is TGTGCCAGCAGCCAAGACCGGCAACGGCAGTACTTC. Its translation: CASSQDRQRQYF.